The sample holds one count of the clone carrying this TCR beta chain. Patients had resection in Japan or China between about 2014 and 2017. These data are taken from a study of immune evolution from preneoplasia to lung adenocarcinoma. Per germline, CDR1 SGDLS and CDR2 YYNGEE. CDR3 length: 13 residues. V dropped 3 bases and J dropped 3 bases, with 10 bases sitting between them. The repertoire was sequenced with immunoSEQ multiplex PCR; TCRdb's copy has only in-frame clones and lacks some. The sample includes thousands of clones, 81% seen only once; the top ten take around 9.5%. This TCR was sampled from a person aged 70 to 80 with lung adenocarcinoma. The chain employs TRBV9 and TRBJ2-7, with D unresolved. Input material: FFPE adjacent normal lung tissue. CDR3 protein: CASSGARSYEQYF. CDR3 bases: TGTGCCAGCAGCGGGGCCCGGAGCTACGAGCAGTACTTC.